The present TCR beta chain was sequenced within a study of T cell repertoires in cytomegalovirus infection. Looking at the study overall: The public TCR beta signatures pointed to both CMV infection and matching HLA type.

The CDR3 runs to 16 residues. The germline V and J ends were trimmed by 0 bases and 0 bases, with 9 bases remaining between them. Per the germline V gene, CDR1 is LNHDA and CDR2 is SQIVND (reference sequence). TCRdb reprocessed the reads via MiXCR and lists one record per CDR3 protein. The table has about 830,000 distinct CDR3 sequences, 30% to 35% seen once. This clonotype was recorded a few times. Its antigen is currently unknown. General study points: Identification of carriers of CMV plus the relevant HLA was performed using cumulative public TCR beta family frequency.

Source: cultured CD8+ T cells from PBMCs, taken from culture after CMV antigen stimulation. This chain links TRBV19 with TRBJ1-5; D is uncertain. The receptor was derived from a human donor in good health (CMV status not recorded). Some clones in this sample may be carry-over from other donors' samples. In nucleotides, the CDR3 is TGTGCCAGTAGTATAGATGGGCTGAATAGCAATCAGCCCCAGCATTTT. Translated: CASSIDGLNSNQPQHF.